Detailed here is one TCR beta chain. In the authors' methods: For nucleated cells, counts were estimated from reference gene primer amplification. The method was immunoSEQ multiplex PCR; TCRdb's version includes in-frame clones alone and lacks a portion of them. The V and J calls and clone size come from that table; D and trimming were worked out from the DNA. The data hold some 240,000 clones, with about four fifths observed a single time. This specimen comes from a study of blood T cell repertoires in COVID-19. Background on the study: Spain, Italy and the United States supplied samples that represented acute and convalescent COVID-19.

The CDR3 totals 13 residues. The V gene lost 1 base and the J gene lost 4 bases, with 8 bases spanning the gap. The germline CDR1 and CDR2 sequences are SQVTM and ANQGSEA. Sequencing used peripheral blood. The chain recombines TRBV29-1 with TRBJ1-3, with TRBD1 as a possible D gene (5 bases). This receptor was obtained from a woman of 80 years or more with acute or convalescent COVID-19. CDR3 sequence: CSVEGGEGNTIYF. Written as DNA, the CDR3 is TGCAGCGTTGAAGGGGGCGAGGGAAACACCATATATTTT.